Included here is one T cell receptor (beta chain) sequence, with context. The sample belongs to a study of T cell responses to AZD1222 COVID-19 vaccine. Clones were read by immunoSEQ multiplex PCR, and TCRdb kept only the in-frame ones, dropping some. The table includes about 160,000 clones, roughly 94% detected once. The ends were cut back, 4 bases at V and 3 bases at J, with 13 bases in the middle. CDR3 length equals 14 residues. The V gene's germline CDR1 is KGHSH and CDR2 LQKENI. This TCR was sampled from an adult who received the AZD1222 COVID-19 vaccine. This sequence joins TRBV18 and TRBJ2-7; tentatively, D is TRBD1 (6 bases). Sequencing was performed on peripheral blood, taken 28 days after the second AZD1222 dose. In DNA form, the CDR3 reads TGTGCCAGCTCACTCGTGCAGGGGCACTACGAGCAGTACTTC. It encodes CASSLVQGHYEQYF.